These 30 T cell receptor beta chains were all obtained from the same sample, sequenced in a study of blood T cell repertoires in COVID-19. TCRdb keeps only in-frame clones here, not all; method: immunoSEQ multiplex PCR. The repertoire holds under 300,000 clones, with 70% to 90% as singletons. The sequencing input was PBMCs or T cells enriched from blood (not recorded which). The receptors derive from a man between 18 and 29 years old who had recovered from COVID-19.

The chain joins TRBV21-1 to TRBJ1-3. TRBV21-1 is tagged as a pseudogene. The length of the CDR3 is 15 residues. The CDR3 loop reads CASARRISSGNTIYF. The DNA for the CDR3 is TGTGCCAGCGCGCGGAGGATTAGCTCTGGAAACACCATATATTTT.

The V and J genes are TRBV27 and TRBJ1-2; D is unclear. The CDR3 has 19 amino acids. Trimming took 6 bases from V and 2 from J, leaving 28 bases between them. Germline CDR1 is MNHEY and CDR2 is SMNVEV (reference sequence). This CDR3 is CASRLLLDPGPGANYGYTF. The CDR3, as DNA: TGTGCCAGCAGACTACTCTTAGACCCCGGGCCGGGAGCCAACTATGGCTACACCTTC.

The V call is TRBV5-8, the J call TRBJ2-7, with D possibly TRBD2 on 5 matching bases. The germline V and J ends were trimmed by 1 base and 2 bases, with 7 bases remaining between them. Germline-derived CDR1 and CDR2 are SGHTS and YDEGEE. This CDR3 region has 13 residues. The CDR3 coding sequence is TGTGCCAGCAGCTTGAGAGGGCCCTACGAGCAGTACTTC. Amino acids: CASSLRGPYEQYF.

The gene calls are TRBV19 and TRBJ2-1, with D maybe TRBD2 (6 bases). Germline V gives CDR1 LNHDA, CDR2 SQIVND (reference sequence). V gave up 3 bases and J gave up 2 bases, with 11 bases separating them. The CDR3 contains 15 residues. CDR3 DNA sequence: TGTGCCAGTAGTATTACCGCGGGAACCTACAATGAGCAGTTCTTC. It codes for CASSITAGTYNEQFF.

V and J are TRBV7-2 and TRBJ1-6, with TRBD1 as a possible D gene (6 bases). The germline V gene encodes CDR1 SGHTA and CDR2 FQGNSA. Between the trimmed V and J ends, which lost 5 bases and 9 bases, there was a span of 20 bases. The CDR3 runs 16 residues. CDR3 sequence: CASSDRKQGSSSPLHF. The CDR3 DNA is TGTGCCAGCAGCGACCGAAAACAGGGAAGTAGTTCACCCCTCCACTTT.

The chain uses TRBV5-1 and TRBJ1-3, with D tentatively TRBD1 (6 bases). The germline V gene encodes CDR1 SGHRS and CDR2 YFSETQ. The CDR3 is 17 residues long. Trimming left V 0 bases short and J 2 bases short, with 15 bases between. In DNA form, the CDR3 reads TGCGCCAGCAGCTTGGATGTGACAGGTATCCCTGGAAACACCATATATTTT. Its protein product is CASSLDVTGIPGNTIYF.

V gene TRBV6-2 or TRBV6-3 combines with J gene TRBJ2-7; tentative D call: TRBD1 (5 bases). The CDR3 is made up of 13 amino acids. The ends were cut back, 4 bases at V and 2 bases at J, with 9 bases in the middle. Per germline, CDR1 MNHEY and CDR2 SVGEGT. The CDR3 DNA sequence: TGTGCCAGCAGTTTTGACAGAACCTACGAGCAGTACTTC. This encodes CASSFDRTYEQYF.

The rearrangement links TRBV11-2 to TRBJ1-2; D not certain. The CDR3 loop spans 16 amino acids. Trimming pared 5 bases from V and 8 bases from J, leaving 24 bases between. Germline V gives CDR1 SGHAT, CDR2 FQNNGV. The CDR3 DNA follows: TGTGCCAGCAGCCCCCCTATCGTTCGAGTGAGGGAAGGCTACACCTTC. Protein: CASSPPIVRVREGYTF.

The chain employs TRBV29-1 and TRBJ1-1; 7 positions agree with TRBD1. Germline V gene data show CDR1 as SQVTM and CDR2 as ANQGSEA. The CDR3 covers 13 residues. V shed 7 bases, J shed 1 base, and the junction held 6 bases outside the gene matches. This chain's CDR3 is CSGTGQQNTEAFF. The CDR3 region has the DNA TGCAGCGGAACGGGACAGCAGAACACTGAAGCTTTCTTT.

The CDR3 loop reads CASSLTGLNTEAFF. In DNA form, the CDR3 reads TGTGCCAGTAGCTTGACAGGCTTGAACACTGAAGCTTTCTTT. This chain connects TRBV19 to TRBJ1-1; a possible D gene is TRBD1 (6 bases). Germline V gene sequence: CDR1 LNHDA, CDR2 SQIVND (reference sequence). The CDR3 is 14 residues long. Deletions cut 6 bases from V and 0 bases from J, with 11 bases between. Filled out from reference TRBV19 and TRBJ1-1, the complete variable domain reads DGGITQSPKYLFRKEGQNVTLSCEQNLNHDAMYWYRQDPGQGLRLIYYSQIVNDFQKGDIAEGYSVSREKKESFPLTVTSAQKNPTAFYLCASSLTGLNTEAFFGQGTRLTVV.

The CDR3 DNA sequence: TGTGCCAGCAGCCAAGACAGGGCAGGGAACATTCAGTACTTC. It translates to CASSQDRAGNIQYF. This sequence joins TRBV4-2 and TRBJ2-4; D is possibly TRBD1 (5 bases). Germline V gene sequence: CDR1 LGHNA, CDR2 YNFKEQ. The length of the CDR3 is 14 residues. V was cut by 0 bases and J by 7 bases, with 10 bases left in between.

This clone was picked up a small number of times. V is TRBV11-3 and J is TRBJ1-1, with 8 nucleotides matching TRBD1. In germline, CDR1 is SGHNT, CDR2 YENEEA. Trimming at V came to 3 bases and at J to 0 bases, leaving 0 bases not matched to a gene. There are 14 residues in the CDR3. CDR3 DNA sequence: TGTGCCAGCAGCTTGGGACAGGTGAACACTGAAGCTTTCTTT. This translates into CASSLGQVNTEAFF.

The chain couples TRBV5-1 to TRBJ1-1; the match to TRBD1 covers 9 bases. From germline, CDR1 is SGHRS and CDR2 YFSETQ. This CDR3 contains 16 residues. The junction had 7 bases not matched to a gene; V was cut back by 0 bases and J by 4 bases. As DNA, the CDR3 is TGCGCCAGCAGCTTGGGGACAGGGGTTTGGGGCACTGAAGCTTTCTTT. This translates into CASSLGTGVWGTEAFF. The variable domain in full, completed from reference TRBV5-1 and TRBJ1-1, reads KAGVTQTPRYLIKTRGQQVTLSCSPISGHRSVSWYQQTPGQGLQFLFEYFSETQRNKGNFPGRFSGRQFSNSRSEMNVSTLELGDSALYLCASSLGTGVWGTEAFFGQGTRLTVV.

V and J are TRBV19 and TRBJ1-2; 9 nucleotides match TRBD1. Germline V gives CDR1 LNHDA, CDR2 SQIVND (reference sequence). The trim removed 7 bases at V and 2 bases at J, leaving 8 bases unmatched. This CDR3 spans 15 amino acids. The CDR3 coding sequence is TGTGCCAGTACCCCTGGGACAGGGAAAAACTATGGCTACACCTTC. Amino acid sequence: CASTPGTGKNYGYTF.

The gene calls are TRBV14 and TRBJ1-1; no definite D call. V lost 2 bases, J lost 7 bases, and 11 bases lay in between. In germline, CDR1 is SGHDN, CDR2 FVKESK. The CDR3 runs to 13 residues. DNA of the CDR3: TGTGCCAGCAGCCAAAATACAGTGGGTGAAGCTTTCTTT. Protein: CASSQNTVGEAFF. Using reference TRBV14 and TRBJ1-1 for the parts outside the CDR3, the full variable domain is EAGVTQFPSHSVIEKGQTVTLRCDPISGHDNLYWYRRVMGKEIKFLLHFVKESKQDESGMPNNRFLAERTGGTYSTLKVQPAELEDSGVYFCASSQNTVGEAFFGQGTRLTVV.

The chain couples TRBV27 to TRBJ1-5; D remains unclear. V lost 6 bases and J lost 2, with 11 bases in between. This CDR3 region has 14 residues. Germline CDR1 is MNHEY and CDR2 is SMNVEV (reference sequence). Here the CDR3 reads CASSPIQGNQPQHF. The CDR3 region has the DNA TGTGCCAGCAGCCCAATCCAGGGCAATCAGCCCCAGCATTTT.

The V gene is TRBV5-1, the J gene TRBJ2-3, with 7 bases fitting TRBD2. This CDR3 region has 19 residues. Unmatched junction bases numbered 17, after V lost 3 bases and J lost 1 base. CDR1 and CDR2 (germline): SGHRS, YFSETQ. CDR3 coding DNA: TGCGCCAGCAGCTCGACCGCACATCTCTCGAGCGGGGGCACAGATACGCAGTATTTT. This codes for CASSSTAHLSSGGTDTQYF.

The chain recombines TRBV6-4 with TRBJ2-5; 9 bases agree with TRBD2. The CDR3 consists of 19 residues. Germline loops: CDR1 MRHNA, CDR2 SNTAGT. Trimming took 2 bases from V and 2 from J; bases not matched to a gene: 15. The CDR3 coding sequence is TGTGCCAGCAGTGACCGTTGGGACCTAGCGGGATCGGGACAAGAGACCCAGTACTTC. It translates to CASSDRWDLAGSGQETQYF.

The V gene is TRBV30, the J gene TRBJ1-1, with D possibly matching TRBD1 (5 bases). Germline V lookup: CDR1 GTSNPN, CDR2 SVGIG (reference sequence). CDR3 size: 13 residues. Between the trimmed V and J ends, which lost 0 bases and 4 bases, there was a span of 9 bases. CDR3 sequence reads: CAWSVARATEAFF. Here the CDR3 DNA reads TGTGCCTGGAGTGTCGCCAGGGCCACTGAAGCTTTCTTT.

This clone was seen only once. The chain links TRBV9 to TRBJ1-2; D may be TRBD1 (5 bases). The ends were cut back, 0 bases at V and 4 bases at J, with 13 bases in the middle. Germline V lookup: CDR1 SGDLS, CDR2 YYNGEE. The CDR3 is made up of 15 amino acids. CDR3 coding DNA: TGTGCCAGCAGCGTAGAAAGGGGCCACCTCTATGGCTACACCTTC. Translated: CASSVERGHLYGYTF.

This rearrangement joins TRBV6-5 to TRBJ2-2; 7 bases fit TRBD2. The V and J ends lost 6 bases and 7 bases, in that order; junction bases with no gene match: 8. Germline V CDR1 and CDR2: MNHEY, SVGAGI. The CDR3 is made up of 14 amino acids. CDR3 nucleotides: TGTGCCAGCAGGTGGGAGGGCCTTGTCGGGGAGCTGTTTTTT. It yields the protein CASRWEGLVGELFF.

CDR3 sequence reads: CASSYGTGEVSKRFF. CDR3 DNA sequence: TGTGCCAGCAGTTATGGGACAGGGGAAGTTTCTAAAAGGTTCTTC. The chain employs TRBV6-5 and TRBJ2-1, with 10 nucleotides matching TRBD1. CDR1 is MNHEY and CDR2 is SVGAGI in the germline V gene. The CDR3 consists of 15 residues. J lost 15 bases, V lost 3 bases, and 14 bases had no gene match.

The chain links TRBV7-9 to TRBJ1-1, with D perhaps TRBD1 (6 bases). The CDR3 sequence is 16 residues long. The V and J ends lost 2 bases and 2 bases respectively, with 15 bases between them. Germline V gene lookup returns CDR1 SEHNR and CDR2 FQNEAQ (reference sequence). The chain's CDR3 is CASSLSGTPGNTEAFF. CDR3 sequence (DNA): TGTGCCAGCAGCTTATCCGGGACACCTGGAAACACTGAAGCTTTCTTT.

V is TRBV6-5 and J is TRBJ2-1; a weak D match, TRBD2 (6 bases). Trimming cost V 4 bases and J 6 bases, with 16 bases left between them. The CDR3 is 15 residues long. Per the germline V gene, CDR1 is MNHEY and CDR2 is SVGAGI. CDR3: CASSLGPGVGNEQFF. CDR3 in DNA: TGTGCCAGCAGTTTAGGGCCGGGGGTCGGCAATGAGCAGTTCTTC.

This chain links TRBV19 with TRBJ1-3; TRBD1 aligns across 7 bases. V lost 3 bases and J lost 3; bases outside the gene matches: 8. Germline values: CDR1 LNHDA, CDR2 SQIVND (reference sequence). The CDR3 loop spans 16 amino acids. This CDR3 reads CASSIQDRVVGNTIYF. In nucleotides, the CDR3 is TGTGCCAGTAGTATCCAAGACAGGGTGGTTGGAAACACCATATATTTT. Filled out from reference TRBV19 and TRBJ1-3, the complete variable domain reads DGGITQSPKYLFRKEGQNVTLSCEQNLNHDAMYWYRQDPGQGLRLIYYSQIVNDFQKGDIAEGYSVSREKKESFPLTVTSAQKNPTAFYLCASSIQDRVVGNTIYFGEGSWLTVV.

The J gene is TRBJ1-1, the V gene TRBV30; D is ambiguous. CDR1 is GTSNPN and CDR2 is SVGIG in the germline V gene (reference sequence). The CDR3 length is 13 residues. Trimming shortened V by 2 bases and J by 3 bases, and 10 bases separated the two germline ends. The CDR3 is CAWSPPVDTEAFF. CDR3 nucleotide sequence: TGTGCCTGGAGTCCACCGGTGGACACTGAAGCTTTCTTT. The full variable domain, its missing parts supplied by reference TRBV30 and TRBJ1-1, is SQTIHQWPATLVQPVGSPLSLECTVEGTSNPNLYWYRQAAGRGLQLLFYSVGIGQISSEVPQNLSASRPQDRQFILSSKKLLLSDSGFYLCAWSPPVDTEAFFGQGTRLTVV.

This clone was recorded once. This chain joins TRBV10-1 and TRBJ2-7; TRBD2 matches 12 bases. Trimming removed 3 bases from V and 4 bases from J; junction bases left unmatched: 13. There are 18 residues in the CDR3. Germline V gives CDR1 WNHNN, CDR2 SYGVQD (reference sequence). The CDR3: CASSETAGTGLAGYEQYF. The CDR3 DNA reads TGCGCCAGCAGTGAAACCGCGGGCACAGGACTAGCGGGGTACGAGCAGTACTTC.

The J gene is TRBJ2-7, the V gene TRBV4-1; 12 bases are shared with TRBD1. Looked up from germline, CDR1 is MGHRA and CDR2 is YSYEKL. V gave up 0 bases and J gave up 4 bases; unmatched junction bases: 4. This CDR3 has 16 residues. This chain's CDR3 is CASSQEGTGGWYEQYF. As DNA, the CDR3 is TGCGCCAGCAGCCAAGAGGGGACAGGGGGCTGGTACGAGCAGTACTTC.

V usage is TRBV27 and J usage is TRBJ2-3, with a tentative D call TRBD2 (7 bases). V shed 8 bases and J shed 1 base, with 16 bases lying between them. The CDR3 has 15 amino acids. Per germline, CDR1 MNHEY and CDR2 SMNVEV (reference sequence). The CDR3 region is CASRVWGGGTDTQYF. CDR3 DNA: TGTGCCAGCCGCGTCTGGGGGGGCGGCACAGATACGCAGTATTTT.

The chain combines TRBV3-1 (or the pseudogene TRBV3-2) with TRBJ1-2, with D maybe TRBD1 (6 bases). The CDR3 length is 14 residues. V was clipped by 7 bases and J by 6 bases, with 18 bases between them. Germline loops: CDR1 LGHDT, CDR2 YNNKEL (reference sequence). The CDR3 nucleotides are TGTGCCAGCAAGTACCTGGGGGCTTCTGATGGCTACACCTTC. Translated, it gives CASKYLGASDGYTF.